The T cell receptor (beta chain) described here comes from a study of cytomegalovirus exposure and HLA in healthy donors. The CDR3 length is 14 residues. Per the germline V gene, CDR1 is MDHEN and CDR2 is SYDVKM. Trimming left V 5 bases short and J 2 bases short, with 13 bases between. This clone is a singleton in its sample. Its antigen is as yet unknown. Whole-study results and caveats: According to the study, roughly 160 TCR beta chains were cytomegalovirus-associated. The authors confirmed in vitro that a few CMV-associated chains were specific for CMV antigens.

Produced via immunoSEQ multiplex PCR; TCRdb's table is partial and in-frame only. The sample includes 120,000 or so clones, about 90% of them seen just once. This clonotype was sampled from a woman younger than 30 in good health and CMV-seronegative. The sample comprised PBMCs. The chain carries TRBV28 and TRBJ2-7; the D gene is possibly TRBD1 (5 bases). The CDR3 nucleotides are TGTGCCAGCAGTGCGACAGTCCGCCCCTACGAGCAGTACTTC. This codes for CASSATVRPYEQYF.